This T cell receptor (beta chain) was captured in a study of blood T cell repertoires in COVID-19. TCRdb's table, derived via immunoSEQ multiplex PCR, lists solely in-frame clones and lacks some. The table includes hundreds of thousands of clones, more than 70% detected once. V was shortened by 0 bases and J by 5 bases, with 9 bases between the two germline ends. CDR1 is SGHRS and CDR2 is YFSETQ in the germline V gene. The CDR3 length is 14 residues. Source material: PBMCs or T cells enriched from blood (not recorded which). The TCR originated in a woman aged 60 to 75 in a cohort exposed to, infected with or recovered from COVID-19 (not recorded which). The chain combines TRBV5-1 with TRBJ1-5; tentative D call: TRBD1 (5 bases). CDR3 sequence: CASSLGTGDQPQHF. As DNA, the CDR3 is TGCGCCAGCAGCTTGGGTACAGGTGATCAGCCCCAGCATTTT.